This T cell receptor beta chain was obtained from a study of human T cells and chemical hapten exposure (dated by TCRdb to the early 2020s). Study-level background: For sensitization, 2% DPC in acetone was applied to a 2 cm by 2 cm area of upper inner arm skin. Weekly therapeutic DPC doses were additionally applied to the scalp of patients throughout the approximately 24-week study period. Patch testing was performed on the upper back with Finn chambers containing 0.01% DPC, and the patch tests were scored after 6 days according to International Contact Dermatitis Research Group standards. The mostly female patient cohort included alopecia areata with under or over 50% scalp involvement, alopecia totalis and alopecia universalis. Libraries were pooled for sequencing, and variation in per-sample TCR yields was attributed mainly to small differences in library volumes within the pool. The study tracked peripheral blood TCR repertoire changes in vivo during primary and secondary sensitization to the hapten diphenylcyclopropenone (DPC) in alopecia patients. Blood was sampled from patients pre-sensitization (week 0) and at 2, 6 and about 24 weeks after DPC sensitization. Some 29 alopecia patients provided blood for TCR sequencing at one to four time points (pre-sensitization, 2, 6 and 24 weeks).

Results and caveats for the whole study, not just this receptor: The number of PT1 expanded TCRs positively correlated with patch test score, significant at thresholds 8, 16 and 32 but not 4. DPC sensitization did not change how many TCRs were above 1 in 1000 frequency, and no evidence was found of alterations in global repertoire structure. Expanded TCRs formed significantly more large CDR3 similarity clusters than pre-sensitization or healthy control sets, consistent with antigen-driven responses. Repeated subsampling changed both the strength of the expansion versus patch-test correlation and the threshold at which the correlation became significant. Because every patient had alopecia, a presumed autoimmune disease, the patients' immune response might differ from that of healthy individuals.

Libraries came from RACE. TCRdb shows the sequencer as NextSeq 500. Library preparation attached unique molecular identifiers to individual cDNA molecules for quantitative, reproducible TCR counting. Both TCR alpha and TCR beta chains were sequenced from each blood RNA sample. For the original study's pipeline: A median of about 87,000 TCRs per sample was observed, with a range of roughly 20,000 to 750,000. The Decombinator software suite was used to annotate the V, J and CDR3 of the TCR reads. For PS versus PT1 abundance plots, all samples were subsampled to the same number of TCRs (28,000). Expanded TCRs were defined as absent before sensitization and observed at least eight times at the 2-week time point. The raw public reads went through TCRdb reprocessing: fastp at Q25, MiXCR clone calling, in-frame beta chains kept. Rows are unified per CDR3 protein, each entry keeping the most common DNA and genes. These V and J calls derive from TCRdb rather than the authors' analysis. The sample table lists 120,000 or so distinct CDR3 sequences, around 10% of them with a count of one. 2% to 2.5% of the sample rests with the top ten.

A note on this clonotype: Its antigen specificity is not known. Base qualities are not recorded, but no much larger clone differs from it by a single base.

Explained via the paper, the time point label denotes: patch test 3, about 24 weeks after DPC sensitization. The treatment or condition label here, explained by the study, means: therapeutic diphenylcyclopropenone sensitization with weekly scalp DPC. At each patch-test visit, blood was drawn before the patch test was applied. Patients were considered eligible if aged 18 to 70, diagnosed with alopecia and deemed suitable for DPC therapy, and patients were excluded if pregnant. Total RNA was extracted from unfractionated whole blood collected in Tempus Blood RNA tubes. Sequenced here: whole blood, sampled in connection with sensitization to the hapten diphenylcyclopropenone (DPC). This TCR came from a woman aged 45-65 years with alopecia areata. Some clones in this sample may be carry-over from other donors' samples.

In nucleotides, the sequence is TGTGCCAGCAGCTTTCCCGGGACAGGGTCCCACGAGCAGTACTTC. The resulting protein is CASSFPGTGSHEQYF. The V and J segments used are TRBV11-2 and TRBJ2-7; 9 bases in the junction line up with TRBD1. The CDR3 starts with the cysteine, ends with the phenylalanine, and has 15 residues. Just CDR3 DNA is preserved here, 45 bases in frame from base 1. Based on the germline V gene, the CDR1 and CDR2 sequences are SGHAT and FQNNGV. Trimming takes 3 bases off V and 5 bases off J; junction bases not matched to a gene: 8.